This T cell receptor beta chain was found in a study of T cells in Graves' hyperthyroidism and ophthalmopathy. Per germline, CDR1 KGHSH and CDR2 LQKENI. The CDR3 has 15 residues. V was cut by 0 bases and J by 0 bases, with 6 bases left in between. Overall study findings and caveats: Ophthalmopathy stood apart from stable hyperthyroidism in a 13 V-J model.

Stable Graves' hyperthyroidism meant no ophthalmopathy progression within 18 months. Lactation, pregnancy, other autoimmune disease or uncontrolled infection excluded patients. A remark on this clonotype: Antigen: not known. A read error may be the cause here, since a much bigger clone is one base away. The missing conserved phenylalanine or tryptophan at the end of this CDR3 makes a read error likely.

The investigators amplified TCR beta CDR3 regions from RNA transcripts. First-round RT-PCR targeting the TCR CDR3 was performed with the HTBI primer set. TCRdb ran MiXCR on the multiplex PCR reads and lists one entry per CDR3 protein. Among approximately 400,000 distinct CDR3 sequences listed, around 13% were seen once. This TCR was sampled from a woman aged 55-69 years with Graves' hyperthyroidism. What was sequenced was blood. The chain couples TRBV18 to TRBJ2-1, with D possibly being TRBD2 (5 bases). The CDR3 protein is CASSPPGSSYNEQFL. In DNA form, the CDR3 reads TGTGCCAGCTCACCACCGGGGAGCTCCTACAATGAGCAGTTCCTC.